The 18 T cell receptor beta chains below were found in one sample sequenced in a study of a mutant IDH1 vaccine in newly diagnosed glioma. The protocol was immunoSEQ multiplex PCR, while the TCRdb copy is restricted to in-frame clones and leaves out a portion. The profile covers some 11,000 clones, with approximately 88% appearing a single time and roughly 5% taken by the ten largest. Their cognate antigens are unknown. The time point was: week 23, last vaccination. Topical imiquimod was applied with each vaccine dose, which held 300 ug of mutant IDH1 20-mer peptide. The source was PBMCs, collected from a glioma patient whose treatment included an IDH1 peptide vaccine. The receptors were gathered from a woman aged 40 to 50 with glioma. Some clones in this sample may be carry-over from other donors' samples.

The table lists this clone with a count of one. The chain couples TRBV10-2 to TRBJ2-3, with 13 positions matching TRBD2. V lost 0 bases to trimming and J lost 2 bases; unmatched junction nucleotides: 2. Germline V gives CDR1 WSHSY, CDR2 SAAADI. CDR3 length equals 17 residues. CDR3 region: CASSESGLAGVTDTQYF. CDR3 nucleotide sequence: TGCGCCAGCAGTGAGTCTGGACTAGCGGGGGTCACAGATACGCAGTATTTT.

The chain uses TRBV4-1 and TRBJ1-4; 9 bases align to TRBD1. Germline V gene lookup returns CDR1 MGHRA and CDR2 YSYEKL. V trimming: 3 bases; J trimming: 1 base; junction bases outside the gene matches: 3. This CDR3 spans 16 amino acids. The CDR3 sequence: CASSHRQGGTNEKLFF. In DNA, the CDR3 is TGCGCCAGCAGCCACCGACAGGGGGGAACTAATGAAAAACTGTTTTTT.

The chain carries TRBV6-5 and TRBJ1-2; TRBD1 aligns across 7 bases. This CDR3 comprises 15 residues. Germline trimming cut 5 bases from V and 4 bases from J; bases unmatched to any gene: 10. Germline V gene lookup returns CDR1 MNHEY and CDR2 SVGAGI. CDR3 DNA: TGTGCCAGCAGTCTCCGGGACAGTGTCGGCTATGGCTACACCTTC. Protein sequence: CASSLRDSVGYGYTF.

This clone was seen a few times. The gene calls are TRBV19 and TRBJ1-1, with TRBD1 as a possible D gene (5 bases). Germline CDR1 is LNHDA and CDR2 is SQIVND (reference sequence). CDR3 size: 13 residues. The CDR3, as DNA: TGTGTCTCTAGGGACCCGGTTAACACTGAAGCTTTCTTT. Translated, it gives CVSRDPVNTEAFF.

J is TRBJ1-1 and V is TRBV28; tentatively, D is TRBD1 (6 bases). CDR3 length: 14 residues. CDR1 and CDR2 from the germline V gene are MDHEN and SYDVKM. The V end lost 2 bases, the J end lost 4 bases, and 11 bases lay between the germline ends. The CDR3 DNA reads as TGTGCCAGCAGTTTAGGGGGGCGCCCCACTGAAGCTTTCTTT. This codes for CASSLGGRPTEAFF.

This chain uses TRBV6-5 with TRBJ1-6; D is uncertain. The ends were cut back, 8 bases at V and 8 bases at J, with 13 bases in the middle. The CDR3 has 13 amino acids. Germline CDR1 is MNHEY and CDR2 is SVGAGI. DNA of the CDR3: TGTGCCAGCCGGCGGAGGCAAGATTCACCCCTCCACTTT. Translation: CASRRRQDSPLHF.

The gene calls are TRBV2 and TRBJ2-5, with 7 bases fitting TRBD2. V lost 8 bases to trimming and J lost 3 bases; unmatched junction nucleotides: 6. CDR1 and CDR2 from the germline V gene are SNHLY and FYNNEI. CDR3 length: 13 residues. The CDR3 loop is CASRGGEEETQYF. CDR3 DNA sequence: TGTGCCAGCCGTGGGGGGGAAGAAGAGACCCAGTACTTC.

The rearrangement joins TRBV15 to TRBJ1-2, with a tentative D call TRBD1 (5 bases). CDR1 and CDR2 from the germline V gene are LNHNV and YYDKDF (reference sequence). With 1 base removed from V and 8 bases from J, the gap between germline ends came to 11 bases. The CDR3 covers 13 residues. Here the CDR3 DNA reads TGTGCCACCAGCAGAGGGGGGGATGGGGGCTACACCTTC. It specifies CATSRGGDGGYTF. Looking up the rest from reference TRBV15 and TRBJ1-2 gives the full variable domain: DAMVIQNPRYQVTQFGKPVTLSCSQTLNHNVMYWYQQKSSQAPKLLFHYYDKDFNNEADTPDNFQSRRPNTSFCFLDIRSPGLGDTAMYLCATSRGGDGGYTFGSGTRLTVV.

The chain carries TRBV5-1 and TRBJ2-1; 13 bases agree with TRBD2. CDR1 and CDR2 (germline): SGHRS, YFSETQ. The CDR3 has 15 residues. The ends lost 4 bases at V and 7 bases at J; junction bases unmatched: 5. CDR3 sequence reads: CASSRTSGSKNEQFF. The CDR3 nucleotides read TGCGCCAGCAGCCGGACTAGCGGGAGTAAAAATGAGCAGTTCTTC.

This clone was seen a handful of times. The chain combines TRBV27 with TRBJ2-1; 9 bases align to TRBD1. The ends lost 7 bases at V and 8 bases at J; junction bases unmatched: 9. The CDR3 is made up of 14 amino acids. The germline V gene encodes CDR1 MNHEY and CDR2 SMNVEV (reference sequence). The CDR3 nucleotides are TGTGCCAGCATGAAGACAGGGGGTCGGGATGAGCAGTTCTTC. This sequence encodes CASMKTGGRDEQFF.

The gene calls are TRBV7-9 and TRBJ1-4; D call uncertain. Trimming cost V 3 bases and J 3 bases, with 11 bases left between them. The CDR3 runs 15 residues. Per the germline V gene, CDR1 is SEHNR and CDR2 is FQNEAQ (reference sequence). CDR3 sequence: CASSFLDKANEKLFF. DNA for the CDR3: TGTGCCAGCAGCTTCTTGGATAAAGCTAATGAAAAACTGTTTTTT.

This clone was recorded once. In DNA, the CDR3 is TGTGCCAGCAGCCTCCAGGGGGGGTATGGCACTGAAGCTTTCTTT. This codes for CASSLQGGYGTEAFF. The chain joins TRBV7-9 to TRBJ1-1; 7 bases align to TRBD1. V shed 5 bases and J 4 bases; nucleotides not matched to a gene: 10. Germline V gene lookup returns CDR1 SEHNR and CDR2 FQNEAQ (reference sequence). The CDR3 spans 15 residues. Together with reference TRBV7-9 and TRBJ1-1, the CDR3 gives the full variable domain: DTGVSQNPRHKITKRGQNVTFRCDPISEHNRLYWYRQTLGQGPEFLTYFQNEAQLEKSRLLSDRFSAERPKGSFSTLEIQRTEQGDSAMYLCASSLQGGYGTEAFFGQGTRLTVV.

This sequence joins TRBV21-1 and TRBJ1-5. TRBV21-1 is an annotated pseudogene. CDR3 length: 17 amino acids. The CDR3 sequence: CASSGTQGGAGNQPQHF. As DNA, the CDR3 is TGTGCCAGCAGCGGTACTCAGGGGGGGGCGGGCAATCAGCCCCAGCATTTT.

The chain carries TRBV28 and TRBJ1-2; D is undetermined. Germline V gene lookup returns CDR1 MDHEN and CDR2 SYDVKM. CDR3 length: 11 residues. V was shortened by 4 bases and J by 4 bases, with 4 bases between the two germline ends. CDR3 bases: TGTGCCAGCAGTTCTGCCTATGGCTACACCTTC. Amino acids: CASSSAYGYTF.

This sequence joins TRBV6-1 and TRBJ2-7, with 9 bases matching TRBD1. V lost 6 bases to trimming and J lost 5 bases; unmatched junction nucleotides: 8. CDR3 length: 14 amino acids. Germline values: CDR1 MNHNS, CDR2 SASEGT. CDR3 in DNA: TGTGCCAGCAGGGACGGGACAGGGTTCCACGAGCAGTACTTC. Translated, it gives CASRDGTGFHEQYF.

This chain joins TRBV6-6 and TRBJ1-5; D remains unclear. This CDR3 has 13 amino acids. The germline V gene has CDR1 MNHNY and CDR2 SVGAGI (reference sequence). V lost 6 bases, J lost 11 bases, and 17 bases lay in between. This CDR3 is CASSPGGPIAQHF. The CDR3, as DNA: TGTGCCAGCAGCCCCGGTGGCCCCATCGCCCAGCATTTT.

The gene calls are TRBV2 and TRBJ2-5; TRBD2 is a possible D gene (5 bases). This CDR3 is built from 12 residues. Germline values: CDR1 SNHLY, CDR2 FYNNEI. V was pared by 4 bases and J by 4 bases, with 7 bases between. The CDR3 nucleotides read TGTGCCAGCAGTGGACTATCAGAGACCCAGTACTTC. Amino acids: CASSGLSETQYF.

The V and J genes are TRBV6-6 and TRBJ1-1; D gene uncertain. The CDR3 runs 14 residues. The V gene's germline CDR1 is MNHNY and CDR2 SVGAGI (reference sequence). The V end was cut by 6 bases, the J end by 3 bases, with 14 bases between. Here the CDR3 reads CASSHARRDTEAFF. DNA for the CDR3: TGTGCCAGCAGCCATGCCAGGCGAGACACTGAAGCTTTCTTT.